These T cell receptor beta chains were read from a single sample in a study of a mutant IDH1 vaccine in newly diagnosed glioma. These TCRs' antigens remain unknown. The method was immunoSEQ multiplex PCR; TCRdb's version includes in-frame clones alone and lacks a portion of them. The data show about 36,000 clones, roughly 79% seen once. This specimen consisted of PBMCs, obtained from a glioma patient whose treatment included an IDH1 peptide vaccine. The receptors shown here come from a man between 45 and 60 years old with glioma. Each CDR3 is given with its conserved first and last residue. A D gene is named only where the DNA matches it firmly. Clone size is stated in some rows and not others, as once, few, many or a class when expanded.

size: once; length: 13; J: TRBJ2-5; D: -; V: TRBV27; CDR3: CASSLSERRPQYF; DNA: TGTGCCAGCAGTTTATCGGAAAGGAGGCCTCAGTACTTC
size: -; length: 16; J: TRBJ2-5; D: TRBD2; V: TRBV5-1; CDR3: CASSLGGLASQETQYF; DNA: TGCGCCAGCAGCTTAGGGGGACTAGCGAGTCAAGAGACCCAGTACTTC
size: -; length: 13; J: TRBJ1-5; D: -; V: TRBV9; CDR3: CASSRGRNQPQHF; DNA: TGTGCCAGCAGCCGAGGGAGAAATCAGCCCCAGCATTTT
size: few; length: 13; J: TRBJ2-2; D: -; V: TRBV6-1; CDR3: CASSERDTGELFF; DNA: TGTGCCAGCAGTGAGCGGGACACCGGGGAGCTGTTTTTT
size: -; length: 15; J: TRBJ1-3; D: -; V: TRBV28; CDR3: CASSDGGGSGNTIYF; DNA: TGTGCCAGCAGTGACGGGGGGGGCTCTGGAAACACCATATATTTT
size: -; length: 15; J: TRBJ2-7; D: -; V: TRBV7-9; CDR3: CASSPIEGGTYEQYF; DNA: TGTGCCAGCAGCCCCATAGAAGGGGGAACCTACGAGCAGTACTTC
size: -; length: 15; J: TRBJ2-2; D: TRBD1; V: TRBV19; CDR3: CASSFRDSSTGELFF; DNA: TGTGCCAGTAGTTTCCGGGACAGTTCCACCGGGGAGCTGTTTTTT
size: few; length: 16; J: TRBJ2-3; D: TRBD2; V: TRBV9; CDR3: CASSVALATITDTQYF; DNA: TGTGCCAGCAGCGTAGCACTAGCGACCATTACAGATACGCAGTATTTT
size: -; length: 15; J: TRBJ1-4; D: TRBD1; V: TRBV7-9; CDR3: CASSPGQGGDEKLFF; DNA: TGTGCCAGCAGCCCCGGTCAGGGGGGGGATGAAAAACTGTTTTTT
size: -; length: 14; J: TRBJ2-1; D: -; V: TRBV18; CDR3: CASSPTAGEEEQFF; DNA: TGTGCCAGCTCACCAACGGCAGGGGAGGAGGAGCAGTTCTTC
size: -; length: 14; J: TRBJ1-5; D: TRBD1; V: TRBV19; CDR3: CASSAGGGNQPQHF; DNA: TGTGCCAGTAGCGCAGGGGGCGGCAATCAGCCCCAGCATTTT
size: -; length: 14; J: TRBJ2-4; D: TRBD1; V: TRBV5-1; CDR3: CASSPDRVRNIQYF; DNA: TGCGCCAGCAGCCCGGACAGGGTGAGAAACATTCAGTACTTC
size: -; length: 13; J: TRBJ2-7; D: -; V: TRBV28; CDR3: CASSRGGAYEQYF; DNA: TGTGCCAGCAGTCGGGGCGGAGCCTACGAGCAGTACTTC
size: -; length: 15; J: TRBJ1-3; D: TRBD1; V: TRBV19; CDR3: CASSIGGQFGNTIYF; DNA: TGTGCCAGTAGTATAGGGGGACAGTTTGGAAACACCATATATTTT
size: -; length: 18; J: TRBJ1-1; D: -; V: TRBV11-2; CDR3: CASSPYVLDGPLKTEAFF; DNA: TGTGCCAGCAGCCCTTACGTTCTGGATGGCCCCCTGAAGACTGAAGCTTTCTTT
size: -; length: 15; J: TRBJ2-7; D: -; V: TRBV30; CDR3: CAWSKVTVSSYEQYF; DNA: TGTGCCTGGAGTAAGGTGACGGTTAGCTCCTACGAGCAGTACTTC
size: -; length: 15; J: TRBJ1-2; D: -; V: TRBV5-6; CDR3: CASSLGRGEGYGYTF; DNA: TGTGCCAGCAGCTTGGGTCGCGGGGAAGGCTATGGCTACACCTTC
size: few; length: 12; J: TRBJ1-2; D: -; V: TRBV7-2; CDR3: CASSSQGYGYTF; DNA: TGTGCCAGCAGCTCACAGGGCTATGGCTACACCTTC
size: -; length: 14; J: TRBJ2-1; D: -; V: TRBV4-1; CDR3: CASSFDAASNEQFF; DNA: TGCGCCAGCAGCTTCGACGCCGCCTCCAATGAGCAGTTCTTC
size: -; length: 16; J: TRBJ1-5; D: -; V: TRBV7-8; CDR3: CASSPYERYSNQPQHF; DNA: TGTGCCAGCAGCCCTTACGAGCGTTATAGCAATCAGCCCCAGCATTTT
size: -; length: 12; J: TRBJ2-7; D: -; V: TRBV6-6; CDR3: CASSPISYEQYF; DNA: TGTGCCAGCAGCCCAATATCCTACGAGCAGTACTTC
size: -; length: 15; J: TRBJ2-5; D: -; V: TRBV2; CDR3: CASSDWGNKQETQYF; DNA: TGTGCCAGCAGTGACTGGGGGAATAAGCAAGAGACCCAGTACTTC
size: -; length: 15; J: TRBJ2-3; D: -; V: TRBV5-5; CDR3: CASSLSGLGTDTQYF; DNA: TGTGCCAGCAGCCTGTCAGGGCTGGGCACAGATACGCAGTATTTT
size: -; length: 14; J: TRBJ1-2; D: TRBD1; V: TRBV2; CDR3: CATRGGGTDYGYTF; DNA: TGTGCCACCCGCGGAGGGGGGACAGACTATGGCTACACCTTC
size: -; length: 13; J: TRBJ1-6; D: -; V: TRBV6-5; CDR3: CASTRQTNSPLHF; DNA: TGTGCCAGCACGCGACAGACTAATTCACCCCTCCACTTT
size: -; length: 18; J: TRBJ2-2; D: TRBD1; V: TRBV5-4; CDR3: CASSSSKTGAPNTGELFF; DNA: TGTGCCAGCAGCTCCTCCAAGACAGGGGCGCCGAACACCGGGGAGCTGTTTTTT
size: -; length: 17; J: TRBJ1-3; D: -; V: TRBV2; CDR3: CASSETLLVLDRNTIYF; DNA: TGTGCCAGCAGTGAGACCCTCCTAGTTCTGGATCGAAACACCATATATTTT
size: -; length: 13; J: TRBJ1-1; D: -; V: TRBV7-9; CDR3: CASSLRGNTEAFF; DNA: TGTGCCAGCAGCTTGAGGGGAAACACTGAAGCTTTCTTT
size: -; length: 16; J: TRBJ2-1; D: -; V: TRBV4-1; CDR3: CASSQDFLLFYNEQFF; DNA: TGCGCCAGCAGCCAAGATTTTCTCCTCTTCTACAATGAGCAGTTCTTC
size: -; length: 18; J: TRBJ2-7; D: TRBD2; V: TRBV4-1; CDR3: CASSQEPSGRPLSYEQYF; DNA: TGCGCCAGCAGCCAAGAACCCAGCGGGAGACCCCTATCCTACGAGCAGTACTTC
size: -; length: 13; J: TRBJ1-4; D: -; V: TRBV11-2; CDR3: CASSPLGIEKLFF; DNA: TGTGCCAGCAGCCCGCTGGGGATTGAAAAACTGTTTTTT
size: -; length: 11; J: TRBJ2-5; D: -; V: TRBV29-1; CDR3: CSVDEEKFRDF; DNA: TGCAGCGTAGACGAAGAGAAGTTTAGGGACTTC
size: -; length: 13; J: TRBJ2-1; D: -; V: TRBV7-7; CDR3: CASSLSPAKEQFF; DNA: TGTGCCAGCAGCTTAAGCCCCGCTAAGGAGCAGTTCTTC
size: -; length: 17; J: TRBJ2-1; D: TRBD2; V: TRBV5-4; CDR3: CASSRGGAVAGYNEQFF; DNA: TGTGCCAGCAGCCGAGGGGGGGCCGTAGCGGGATACAATGAGCAGTTCTTC
size: once; length: 12; J: TRBJ1-3; D: -; V: TRBV6-5; CDR3: CASGAGINTIYF; DNA: TGTGCCAGCGGCGCCGGTATCAACACCATATATTTT